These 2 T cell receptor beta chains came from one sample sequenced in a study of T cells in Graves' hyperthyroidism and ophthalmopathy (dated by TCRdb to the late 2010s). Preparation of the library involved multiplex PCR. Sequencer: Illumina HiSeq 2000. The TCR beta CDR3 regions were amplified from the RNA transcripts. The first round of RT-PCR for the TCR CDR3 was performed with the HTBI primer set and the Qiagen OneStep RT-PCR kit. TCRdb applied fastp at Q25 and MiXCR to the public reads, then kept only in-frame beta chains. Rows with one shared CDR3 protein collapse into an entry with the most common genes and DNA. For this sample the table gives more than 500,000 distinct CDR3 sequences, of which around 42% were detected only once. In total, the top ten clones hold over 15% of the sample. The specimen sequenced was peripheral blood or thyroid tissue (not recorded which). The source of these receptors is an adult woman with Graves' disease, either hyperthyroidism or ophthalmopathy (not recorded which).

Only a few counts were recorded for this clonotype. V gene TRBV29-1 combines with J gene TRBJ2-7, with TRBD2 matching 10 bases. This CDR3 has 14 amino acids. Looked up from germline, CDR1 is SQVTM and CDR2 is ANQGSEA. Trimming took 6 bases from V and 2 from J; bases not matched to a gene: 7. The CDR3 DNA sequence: TGCAGCGTCCTCACTAGCGGGACAACCTACGAGCAGTACTTC. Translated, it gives CSVLTSGTTYEQYF.

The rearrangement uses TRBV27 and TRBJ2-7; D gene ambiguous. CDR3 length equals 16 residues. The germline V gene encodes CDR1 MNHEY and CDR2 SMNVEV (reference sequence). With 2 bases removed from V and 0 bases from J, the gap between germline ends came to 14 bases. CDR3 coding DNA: TGTGCCAGCAGTTTAACCCCCTCCGGTGGCTCCTACGAGCAGTACTTC. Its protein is CASSLTPSGGSYEQYF.